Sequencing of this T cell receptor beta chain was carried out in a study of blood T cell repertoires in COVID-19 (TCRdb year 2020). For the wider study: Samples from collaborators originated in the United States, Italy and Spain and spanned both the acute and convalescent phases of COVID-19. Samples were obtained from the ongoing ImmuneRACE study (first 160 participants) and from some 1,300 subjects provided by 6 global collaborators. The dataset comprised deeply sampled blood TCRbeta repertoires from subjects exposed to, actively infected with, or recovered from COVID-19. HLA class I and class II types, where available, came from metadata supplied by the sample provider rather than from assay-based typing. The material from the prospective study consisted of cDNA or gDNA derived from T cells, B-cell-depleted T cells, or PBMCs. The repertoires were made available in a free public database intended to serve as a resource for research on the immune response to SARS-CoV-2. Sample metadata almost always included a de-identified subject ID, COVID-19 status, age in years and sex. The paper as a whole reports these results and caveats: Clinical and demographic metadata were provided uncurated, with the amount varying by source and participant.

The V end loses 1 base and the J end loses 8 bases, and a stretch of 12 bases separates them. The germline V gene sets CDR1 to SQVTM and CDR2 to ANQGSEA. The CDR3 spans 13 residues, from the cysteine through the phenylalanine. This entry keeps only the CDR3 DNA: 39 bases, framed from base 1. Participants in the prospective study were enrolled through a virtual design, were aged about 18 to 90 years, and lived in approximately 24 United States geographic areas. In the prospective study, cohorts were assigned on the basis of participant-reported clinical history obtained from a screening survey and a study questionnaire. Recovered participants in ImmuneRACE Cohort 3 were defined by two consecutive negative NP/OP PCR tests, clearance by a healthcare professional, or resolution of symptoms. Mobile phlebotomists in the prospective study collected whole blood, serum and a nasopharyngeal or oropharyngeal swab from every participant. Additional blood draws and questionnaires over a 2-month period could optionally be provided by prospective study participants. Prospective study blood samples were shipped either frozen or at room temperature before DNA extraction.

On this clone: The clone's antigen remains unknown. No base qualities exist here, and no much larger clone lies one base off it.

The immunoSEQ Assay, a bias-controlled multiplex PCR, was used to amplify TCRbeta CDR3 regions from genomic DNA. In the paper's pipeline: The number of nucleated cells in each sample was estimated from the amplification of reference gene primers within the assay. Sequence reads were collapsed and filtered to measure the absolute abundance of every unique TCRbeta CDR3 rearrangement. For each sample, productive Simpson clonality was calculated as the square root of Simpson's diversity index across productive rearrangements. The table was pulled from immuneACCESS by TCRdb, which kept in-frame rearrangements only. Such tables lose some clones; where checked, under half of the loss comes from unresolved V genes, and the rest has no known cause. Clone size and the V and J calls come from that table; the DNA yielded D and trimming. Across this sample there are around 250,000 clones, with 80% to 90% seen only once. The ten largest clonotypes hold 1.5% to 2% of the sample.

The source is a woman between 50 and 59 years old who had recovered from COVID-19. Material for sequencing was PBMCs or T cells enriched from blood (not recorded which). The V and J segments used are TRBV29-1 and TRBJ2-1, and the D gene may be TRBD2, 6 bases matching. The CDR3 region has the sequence CSVEAQRAYEQFF. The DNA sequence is TGCAGCGTTGAAGCCCAGCGGGCGTATGAGCAGTTCTTC.